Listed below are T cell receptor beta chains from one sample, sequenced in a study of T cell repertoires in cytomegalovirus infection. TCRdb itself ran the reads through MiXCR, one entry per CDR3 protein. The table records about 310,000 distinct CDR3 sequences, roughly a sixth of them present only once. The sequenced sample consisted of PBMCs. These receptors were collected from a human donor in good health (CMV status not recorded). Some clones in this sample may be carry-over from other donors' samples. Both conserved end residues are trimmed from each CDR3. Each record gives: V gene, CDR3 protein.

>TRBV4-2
ASSQEWGSYNEQF
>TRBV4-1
ASSQPYQADSPDTQY
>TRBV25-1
ASSGVRNEKLF
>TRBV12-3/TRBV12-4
ASSVQGVMETQY
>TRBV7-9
ASSLVRLRGRKNPPLNTEAF
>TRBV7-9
ASHLGLATHEQF
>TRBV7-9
ASSPGNEKLF
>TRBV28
ASSLGSGGNTIY
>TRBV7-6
ASRISEGTEEGYT
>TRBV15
ATSLMGGQLAKNIQY
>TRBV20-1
SARGDSSYNEQF